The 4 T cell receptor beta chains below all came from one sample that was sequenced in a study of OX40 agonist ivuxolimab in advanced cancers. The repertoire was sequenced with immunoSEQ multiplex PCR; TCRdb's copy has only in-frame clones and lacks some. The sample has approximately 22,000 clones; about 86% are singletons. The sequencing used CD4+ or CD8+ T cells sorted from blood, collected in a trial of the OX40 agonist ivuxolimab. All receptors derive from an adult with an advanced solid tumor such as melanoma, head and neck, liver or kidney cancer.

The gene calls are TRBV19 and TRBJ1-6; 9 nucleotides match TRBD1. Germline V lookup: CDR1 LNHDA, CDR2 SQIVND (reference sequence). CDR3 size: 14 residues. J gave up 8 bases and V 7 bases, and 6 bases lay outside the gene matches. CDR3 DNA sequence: TGTGCCAGTACCCTGACAGGGGGTTATTCACCCCTCCACTTT. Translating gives CASTLTGGYSPLHF.

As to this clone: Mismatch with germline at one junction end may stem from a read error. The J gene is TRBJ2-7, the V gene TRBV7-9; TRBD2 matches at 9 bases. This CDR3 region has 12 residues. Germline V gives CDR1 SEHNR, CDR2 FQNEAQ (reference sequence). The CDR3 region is CASRLAGAEQYF. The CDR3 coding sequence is TGTGCCAGCAGGTTAGCGGGAGCCGAGCAGTACTTC. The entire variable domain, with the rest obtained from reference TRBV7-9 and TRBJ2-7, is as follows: DTGVSQNPRHKITKRGQNVTFRCDPISEHNRLYWYRQTLGQGPEFLTYFQNEAQLEKSRLLSDRFSAERPKGSFSTLEIQRTEQGDSAMYLCASRLAGAEQYFGPGTRLTVT.

The CDR3 nucleotides are TGTTCTACGGGTCTTACACACAATGAGCAGTTCTTC. Protein product: CSTGLTHNEQFF. This chain joins TRBV11-2 and TRBJ2-1; D is unclear. CDR1 is SGHAT, CDR2 FQNNGV, per germline. There are 12 residues in the CDR3. Supplemented by reference TRBV11-2 and TRBJ2-1, the full variable domain reads EAGVAQSPRYKIIEKRQSVAFWCNPISGHATLYWYQQILGQGPKLLIQFQNNGVVDDSQLPKDRFSAERLKGVDSTLKIQPAKLEDSAVYLCSTGLTHNEQFFGPGTRLTVL.

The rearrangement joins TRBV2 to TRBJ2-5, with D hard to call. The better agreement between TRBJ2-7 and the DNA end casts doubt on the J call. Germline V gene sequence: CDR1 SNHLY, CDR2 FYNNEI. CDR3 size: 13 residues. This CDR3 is CASSLSQGYEQYF. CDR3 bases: TGTGCCAGCAGCCTGAGCCAAGGCTACGAGCAGTACTTC.